This T cell receptor beta chain is drawn from a study of T cells in Graves' hyperthyroidism and ophthalmopathy (dated by TCRdb to about 2019). In the study overall: Peripheral blood samples were taken at the time of initial diagnosis, prior to any treatment. To identify distinguishing TCR V-J signatures, a discovery cohort of about 100 patients was used, comprising 43 with Graves' ophthalmopathy and around 60 with stable Graves' hyperthyroidism. An independent validation cohort of around 19 hyperthyroidism patients and about 16 patients who later progressed to ophthalmopathy tested prospective prediction of ophthalmopathy. The roughly 91 discovery patients were randomly split 7:3 into training and test sets. In addition, the study compared T-cell repertoires in thyroid tissue and in blood from five to seven Graves' hyperthyroidism patients. Once sampling was done, hyperthyroidism patients were given methimazole at a starting dose of 30 mg daily, whereas ophthalmopathy patients were given high-dose intravenous methylprednisolone. According to the paper, TCR Vbeta CDR3 sequencing was carried out on some 140 peripheral blood samples, which came from about 45 ophthalmopathy, around 75 hyperthyroidism and roughly 17 progressor patients.

Inclusive of the bounding cysteine and phenylalanine, the CDR3 is 17 residues long. The retained sequence is limited to the CDR3, 51 bases, with the frame set at the first base. The germline V gene provides CDR1 SGHTA and CDR2 FQGNSA. The V end loses 2 bases and the J end loses 1 base, and a stretch of 16 bases separates them. This clonotype was observed many times. Its specific antigen is unknown. No base-level quality is on record; no much larger clone is a single base apart. Summary of the overall study and its limitations: During validation, the model predicted progression to ophthalmopathy a median of approximately six months ahead of onset, with around 65% sensitivity and roughly 75% specificity. Ophthalmopathy was separated from stable hyperthyroidism by a 13 V-J signature model, with 85% to 90% sensitivity and approximately 84% specificity obtained in cross-validation and 80%/75% obtained in testing. Sample size was not statistically predetermined, and investigators were not blinded to group allocation. Most expanded thyroid clonotypes (frequency above 0.001) were also found in blood, which suggests that blood repertoires may mirror thyroid immune responses.

Amplification of TCR beta CDR3 regions was carried out from RNA transcripts. For the first round of RT-PCR on the TCR CDR3, the HTBI primer set was used together with the Qiagen OneStep RT-PCR kit. Libraries were constructed in a second round of multiplex PCR, after which size selection and purification were carried out. Paired-end sequencing of the libraries was performed with 100 bp reads on an Illumina HiSeq2000. As for the authors' bioinformatics: SOAPnuke was used to process the raw data, throwing out any read that contained adapters or uncalled bases, had a mean Phred below 15, or lacked an exact constant-primer or identifier match. High-quality paired reads were merged with COPE v1.2.5, and unique nucleotide sequences were defined as clonotypes. MiTCR v1.1 was used to align clonotypes to the IMGT TRBV, TRBD and TRBJ reference segments. Only V-J combinations with frequency above 0.0001, covering 99% to 99.2% of repertoires, were analysed. The TCS score was defined as F50 (clonal expansion) divided by E x V (chaos), with BLOSUM62-based TCRdist calculated between CDR3 peptides within each V-J. Welch's t-statistics and random forest reduced 500 to 650 V-J features to about 12, which were used in a naive Bayes classifier (R e1071). TCRdb ran its own pipeline on the public reads, namely fastp trimming at Q25 and MiXCR clone calling, and kept in-frame beta chains. Rows matching on CDR3 protein sequence are summarized as one entry with the most common DNA and genes. The V and J calls and clone size are TCRdb's, not the authors'. The sample table contains approximately 420,000 distinct CDR3 sequences; only one count was recorded for 12% to 15% of them. Of the sample, 5.3% falls within the top ten clones.

Stable Graves' hyperthyroidism was defined as no progression to ophthalmopathy during 18 months of follow-up. The hyperthyroidism patients were between 18 and 65 years old and newly diagnosed, with a disease duration of less than 2 months. The study excluded patients with uncontrolled infections, other autoimmune diseases, pregnancy or lactation. Diagnoses were based on clinical symptoms, serum thyroxine and TRAb, thyroid ultrasound and orbital computed tomography. PBMCs were separated from around 9.1 ml of fresh peripheral blood using Ficoll-Paque density gradient centrifugation. Total RNA was extracted using Trizol reagent, and RNA quality was assessed on an Agilent 2100 Bioanalyzer.

Specimen: blood. The clonotype was recovered from a woman between 18 and 29 years old with Graves' hyperthyroidism. Rearrangement joined TRBV7-2 to TRBJ2-3; TRBD2 is possibly the D segment (6 matching bases). The CDR3: CASSLSGGLRGTDTQYF. The DNA sequence is given as TGTGCCAGCAGCTTAAGTGGAGGGCTCCGGGGCACAGATACGCAGTATTTT.